The T cell receptor (beta chain) under discussion was sequenced for a study of blood T cell repertoires in COVID-19. Overall study: Sources were T cells, B-cell-depleted T cells, or PBMCs; the material itself was cDNA or gDNA.

The trim removed 11 bases at V and 9 bases at J, leaving 8 bases unmatched. Germline CDR1 SNHLY, CDR2 FYNNEI. The CDR3 runs 13 residues. The authors' processing: Estimation of nucleated cell counts was performed using reference gene primer amplification. Data came from immunoSEQ multiplex PCR; TCRdb stores just in-frame clones and leaves some out. V and J calls plus clone size are reproduced from that table; the DNA served to infer D and trimming. The sample contains tens of thousands of clones, roughly 91% of which appear only once. This chain connects TRBV2 to TRBJ1-6, with TRBD1 matching 9 bases. Sequencing was carried out using peripheral blood. The receptor was isolated from a human donor in a cohort sampled during active COVID-19. The CDR3 nucleotides are TGTGCCTCTGACAGGGGGGTTGGTTCACCCCTCCACTTT. Protein sequence: CASDRGVGSPLHF.